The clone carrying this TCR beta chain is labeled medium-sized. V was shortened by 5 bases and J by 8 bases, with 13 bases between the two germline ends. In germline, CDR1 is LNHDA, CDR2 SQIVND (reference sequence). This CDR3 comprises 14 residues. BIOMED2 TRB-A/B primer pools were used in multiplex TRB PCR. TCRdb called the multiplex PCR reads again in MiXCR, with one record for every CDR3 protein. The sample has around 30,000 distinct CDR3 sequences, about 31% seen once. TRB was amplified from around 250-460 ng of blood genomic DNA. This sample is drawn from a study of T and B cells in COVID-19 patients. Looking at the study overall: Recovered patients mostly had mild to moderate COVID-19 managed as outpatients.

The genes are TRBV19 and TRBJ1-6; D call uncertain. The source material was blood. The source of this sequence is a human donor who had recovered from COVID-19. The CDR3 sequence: CASSRTVKDSPLHF. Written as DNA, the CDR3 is TGTGCCAGTAGTCGGACCGTCAAGGATTCACCCCTCCACTTT.